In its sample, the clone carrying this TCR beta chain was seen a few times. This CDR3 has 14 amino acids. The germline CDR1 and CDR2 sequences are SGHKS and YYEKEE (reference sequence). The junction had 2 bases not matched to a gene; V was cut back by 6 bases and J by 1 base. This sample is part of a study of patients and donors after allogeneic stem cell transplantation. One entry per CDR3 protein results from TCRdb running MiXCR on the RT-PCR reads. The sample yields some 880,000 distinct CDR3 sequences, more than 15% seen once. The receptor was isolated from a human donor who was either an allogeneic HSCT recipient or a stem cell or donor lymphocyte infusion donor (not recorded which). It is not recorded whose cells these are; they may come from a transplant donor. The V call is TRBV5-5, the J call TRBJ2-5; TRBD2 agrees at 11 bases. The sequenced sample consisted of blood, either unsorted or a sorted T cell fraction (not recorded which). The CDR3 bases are TGTGCCAGCACCACTAGCGGGAGCCAAGAGACCCAGTACTTC. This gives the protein CASTTSGSQETQYF.